These 23 T cell receptor beta chains came from one sample sequenced in a study of T cells in Graves' hyperthyroidism and ophthalmopathy. It was RNA transcripts that yielded the amplified TCR beta CDR3 regions. TCR CDR3 underwent first-round RT-PCR with the HTBI primer set. TCRdb re-analysed the multiplex PCR reads in MiXCR, keeping a single row per CDR3 protein. The sample has a few hundred thousand distinct CDR3 sequences; roughly 15% are singletons. The sequenced material came from blood. The source is a woman between 40 and 55 years old with Graves' ophthalmopathy.

This clonotype has ten or more counts. The gene calls are TRBV3-1 and TRBJ2-3; the match to TRBD2 covers 11 bases. Germline values: CDR1 LGHDT, CDR2 YNNKEL (reference sequence). CDR3 size: 16 residues. After removal of 7 bases from V and 5 bases from J, the junction contained 11 bases not matched to a gene. CDR3 in DNA: TGTGCCAGCATCAATAGCGGGAGGGCCCTCCAAGATACGCAGTATTTT. It codes for CASINSGRALQDTQYF.

The CDR3 here is CSVGVPSTEGETQYF. CDR3 DNA: TGCAGCGTTGGGGTCCCGTCTACCGAGGGGGAGACCCAGTACTTC. The chain is built from TRBV29-1 and TRBJ2-5; D might be TRBD1 or TRBD2, each matching 5 bases. With 4 bases removed from V and 5 bases from J, the gap between germline ends came to 20 bases. Germline V gene lookup returns CDR1 SQVTM and CDR2 ANQGSEA. The CDR3 has 15 amino acids.

This rearrangement joins TRBV18 to TRBJ2-1, with D unresolved. Between the trimmed V and J ends, which lost 4 bases and 10 bases, there was a span of 17 bases. CDR1 and CDR2 (germline): KGHSH, LQKENI. This CDR3 spans 14 amino acids. The CDR3 nucleotides read TGTGCCAGCTCACGGGCAGCCATCTTAGAAGAGCAGTTCTTC. Translated, it gives CASSRAAILEEQFF.

Ten or more counts support this clonotype. The J gene is TRBJ2-3, the V gene TRBV3-1; D gene ambiguous. The V end lost 1 base, the J end lost 8 bases, and 16 bases lay between the germline ends. The CDR3 totals 15 residues. The germline CDR1 and CDR2 sequences are LGHDT and YNNKEL (reference sequence). The CDR3: CASSQVVSVWGTQYF. CDR3 DNA: TGTGCCAGCAGCCAAGTGGTATCCGTCTGGGGTACGCAGTATTTT.

This clonotype was seen a few times. The chain uses TRBV6-4 and TRBJ2-2; the D is unclear. This CDR3 has 14 residues. Germline V CDR1 and CDR2: MRHNA, SNTAGT. The V end was cut by 6 bases, the J end by 2 bases, with 10 bases between. CDR3 sequence reads: CASRKDLNTGELFF. The CDR3 nucleotides are TGTGCCAGCAGGAAGGATCTTAACACCGGGGAGCTGTTTTTT.

This clonotype has only a few counts. The chain has TRBV6-1 and TRBJ2-3; the D gene is possibly TRBD2 (7 bases). Trimming removed 5 bases at V and 8 bases at J, with 14 bases between. The CDR3 is 13 amino acids. In germline, CDR1 is MNHNS, CDR2 SASEGT. The CDR3 spells CASSYVGGGTQYF. CDR3 in DNA: TGTGCCAGCAGTTATGTGGGAGGGGGTACGCAGTATTTT.

V and J are TRBV12-3 or TRBV12-4 and TRBJ2-1; no clear D. Trimming left V 2 bases short and J 12 bases short, with 14 bases between. The CDR3 length is 13 residues. The CDR3 reads CASSLKRQDAQFF. The CDR3 nucleotides are TGTGCCAGCAGTTTAAAGCGCCAGGATGCGCAGTTCTTC.

A note on this clonotype: The junction does not match germline at one end; this may be a read error. J is TRBJ1-1 and V is TRBV20-1; D remains ambiguous. This CDR3 has 12 residues. Germline V gives CDR1 DFQATT, CDR2 SNEGSKA (reference sequence). CDR3 sequence: CSARRMNTDAFF. Here the CDR3 DNA reads TGCAGTGCAAGACGGATGAACACTGATGCTTTCTTT.

This clonotype appeared once. This chain links TRBV19 with TRBJ1-4, with 11 bases lining up with TRBD1. The CDR3 is made up of 16 amino acids. Germline values: CDR1 LNHDA, CDR2 SQIVND (reference sequence). The V gene end was trimmed by 3 bases and the J gene end by 6 bases; junction bases not matched to a gene: 6. CDR3 amino acids: CASSIGQGAMDEKLFF. DNA of the CDR3: TGTGCCAGTAGTATCGGACAGGGGGCCATGGATGAAAAACTGTTTTTT.

The table lists this clonotype with many counts. The chain couples TRBV2 to TRBJ2-2; D remains unclear. V lost 0 bases and J 6 bases, leaving 8 bases between the germline ends. The CDR3 is 14 amino acids. Germline assignment: CDR1 SNHLY and CDR2 FYNNEI. CDR3 sequence (DNA): TGTGCCAGCAGTGAAGCGCGGCCACCCGGGGAGCTGTTTTTT. This encodes CASSEARPPGELFF.

In regard to this clonotype: A much larger clone lies one base from this, so it may be a read error. The gene calls are TRBV6-1 and TRBJ2-7; 9 bases agree with TRBD1. Per germline, CDR1 MNHNS and CDR2 SASEGT. Germline trimming cut 5 bases from V and 0 bases from J; bases unmatched to any gene: 11. The CDR3 has 17 amino acids. CDR3: CASSHRDRARSSYEQYF. CDR3 nucleotide sequence: TGTGCCAGCAGTCACCGGGACAGGGCTAGATCCTCCTACGAGCAGTACTTC.

This clonotype was counted ten times or more. CDR3 residues: CASSERALKDSPLHF. The CDR3 nucleotides read TGTGCCAGCAGTGAACGGGCCCTAAAGGACTCACCCCTCCACTTT. The chain joins TRBV2 to TRBJ1-6; D call uncertain. Germline values: CDR1 SNHLY, CDR2 FYNNEI. This CDR3 has 15 residues. V shed 2 bases and J shed 10 bases, with 15 bases lying between them.

This clonotype was detected many times. The rearrangement joins TRBV5-1 to TRBJ1-4; no clear D. The CDR3 totals 13 residues. CDR1 is SGHRS and CDR2 is YFSETQ in the germline V gene. The V end lost 2 bases, the J end lost 6 bases, and 8 bases lay between the germline ends. The CDR3 here is CASSFAPDEKLFF. CDR3 DNA sequence: TGCGCCAGCAGCTTTGCCCCGGATGAAAAACTGTTTTTT.

This chain uses TRBV14 with TRBJ1-3; D uncertain. The CDR3 extends over 15 amino acids. Germline-derived CDR1 and CDR2 are SGHDN and FVKESK. With 10 bases removed from V and 0 bases from J, the gap between germline ends came to 16 bases. The DNA of the CDR3 is TGTGCCACTTCACCGCCCTGGAGCTCTGGAAACACCATATATTTT. Residues: CATSPPWSSGNTIYF.

The rearrangement links TRBV20-1 to TRBJ1-3; unclear D gene. Trimming left V 4 bases short and J 0 bases short, with 16 bases between. The germline CDR1 and CDR2 sequences are DFQATT and SNEGSKA (reference sequence). This CDR3 region has 16 residues. The DNA of the CDR3 is TGCAGTGCTAAGCCCGTCGGAGGGCCCTCTGGAAACACCATATATTTT. This encodes CSAKPVGGPSGNTIYF.

This clonotype has ten or more counts. The chain joins TRBV19 to TRBJ1-1; no clear D gene. Germline V gene lookup returns CDR1 LNHDA and CDR2 SQIVND (reference sequence). Trimming shortened V by 2 bases and J by 1 base, and 5 bases separated the two germline ends. This CDR3 spans 13 amino acids. CDR3 nucleotide sequence: TGTGCCAGTAGTATAAATTGGAACACTGAAGCTTTCTTT. It is translated as CASSINWNTEAFF.

V is TRBV20-1 and J is TRBJ1-2; D remains unclear. The CDR3 has 15 amino acids. CDR1 and CDR2 from the germline V gene are DFQATT and SNEGSKA (reference sequence). Trimming stripped 3 bases from V and 4 bases from J, with 18 bases between. The CDR3 DNA follows: TGCAGTGCTAGTCGAGGGCCCCCCATCACCTATGGCTACACCTTC. This gives the protein CSASRGPPITYGYTF.

This clonotype has at least ten counts. CDR3 protein: CASSLGQDNQPQHF. CDR3 nucleotides: TGCGCCAGCAGCCTCGGACAAGACAATCAGCCCCAGCATTTT. The J gene is TRBJ1-5, the V gene TRBV5-1; weak D call: TRBD1 (5 bases). The CDR3 runs 14 residues. The V and J ends lost 4 bases and 3 bases respectively, with 11 bases between them. Germline CDR1 is SGHRS and CDR2 is YFSETQ.

This clonotype has only a few counts. The V gene is TRBV6-1, the J gene TRBJ1-2; a weak D match, TRBD1 (5 bases). The germline gives CDR1 MNHNS, CDR2 SASEGT. This CDR3 contains 14 residues. Trimming pared 0 bases from V and 8 bases from J, leaving 13 bases between. The CDR3 coding sequence is TGTGCCAGCAGTGAAGCTCGAGGGACCTACGGCTACACCTTC. This gives the protein CASSEARGTYGYTF.

Many counts were recorded for this clonotype. The V gene is TRBV3-1, the J gene TRBJ2-2, with D tentatively TRBD2 (6 bases). The V and J ends lost 6 bases and 1 base respectively, with 9 bases between them. Germline V gene sequence: CDR1 LGHDT, CDR2 YNNKEL (reference sequence). CDR3 size: 14 residues. The chain's CDR3 is CASRSSVNTGELFF. The CDR3 DNA sequence: TGTGCCAGCAGGTCTAGCGTGAACACCGGGGAGCTGTTTTTT.

This clonotype has more than one count but fewer than ten. This sequence joins TRBV20-1 and TRBJ1-5; tentatively, D is TRBD1 (5 bases). V lost 1 base and J 4 bases, leaving 11 bases between the germline ends. CDR3 size: 14 residues. The germline V gene has CDR1 DFQATT and CDR2 SNEGSKA (reference sequence). The CDR3 region has the DNA TGCAGTGCTAGAGCGGGGGATTGGAATCAGCCCCAGCATTTT. It yields the protein CSARAGDWNQPQHF.

This rearrangement joins TRBV24-1 to TRBJ2-3; tentative D call: TRBD1 (5 bases). From germline, CDR1 is KGHDR and CDR2 SFDVKD. The CDR3 length is 13 residues. V was shortened by 7 bases and J by 2 bases, with 9 bases between the two germline ends. The CDR3 sequence is CATRGRVTDTQYF. CDR3 sequence (DNA): TGTGCCACCAGGGGCAGGGTCACAGATACGCAGTATTTT.

This clonotype was recorded at least ten times. This chain connects TRBV2 to TRBJ2-4, with 7 bases aligning to TRBD1. This CDR3 has 17 residues. V lost 0 bases to trimming and J lost 1 base; unmatched junction nucleotides: 6. The germline gives CDR1 SNHLY, CDR2 FYNNEI. CDR3 amino acids: CASSEAQGVGAKNIQYF. CDR3 DNA: TGTGCCAGCAGTGAAGCCCAGGGGGTAGGGGCCAAAAACATTCAGTACTTC.